The clone carrying this TCR beta chain was counted a few times. Its antigen is currently unknown. Germline lookup yields CDR1 MGHDK and CDR2 SYGVNS. Trimming removed 2 bases at V and 7 bases at J, with 11 bases between. The CDR3 extends over 14 amino acids. The record originates from a study of T cell responses to AZD1222 COVID-19 vaccine. Study results and limitations: Spike-specific TCR breadth and depth rose after two AZD1222 doses. Donor demographics were predominantly white British with a female majority; clonal diversity may be underestimated. No day 14 peak samples; only post-peak repertoires were characterized. The number of AZD1222 recipients seropositive at baseline was only 6 or 7.

Produced via immunoSEQ multiplex PCR; TCRdb's table is partial and in-frame only. The sample lists some 130,000 clones, about 90% occurring once. The TCR sequence derives from an adult who received the AZD1222 COVID-19 vaccine. The V gene is TRBV25-1, the J gene TRBJ1-4; unclear D gene. Sequences were derived from peripheral blood, sampled 28 days after the second AZD1222 dose. The CDR3 spells CASSEQAGGEKLFF. The CDR3 DNA reads TGTGCCAGCAGTGAACAGGCAGGAGGTGAAAAACTGTTTTTT.